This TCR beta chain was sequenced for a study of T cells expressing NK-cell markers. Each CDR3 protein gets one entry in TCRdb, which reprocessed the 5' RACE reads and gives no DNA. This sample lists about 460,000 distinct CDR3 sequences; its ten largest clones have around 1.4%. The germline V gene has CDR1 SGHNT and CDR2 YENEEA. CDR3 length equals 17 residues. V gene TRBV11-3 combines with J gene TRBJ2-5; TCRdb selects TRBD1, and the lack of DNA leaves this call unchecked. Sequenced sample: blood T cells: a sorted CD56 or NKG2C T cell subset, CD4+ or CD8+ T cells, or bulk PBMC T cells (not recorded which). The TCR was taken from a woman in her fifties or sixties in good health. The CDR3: CASSGGTANWYQETQYF.